This is a list of T cell receptor beta chains from one sample in a study of blood T cells in healthy people across ages. In TCRdb, the 5' RACE reads were re-called with MiXCR into one record per CDR3 protein. The repertoire holds some 1 million distinct CDR3 sequences, with more than 40% as singletons. Sequenced: blood. These receptors all stem from a woman aged 55-69 years in good health. The CDR3 runs from the conserved cysteine through the conserved F or W.

v_call cdr3_aa
TRBV11-2 CASSTTSGGSYEQYF
TRBV18 CASSPLGQHNSPLHF
TRBV5-1 CASSHNKGSSYGQYF
TRBV10-3 CAISEPPRPAGSDTQYF
TRBV20-1 CSARHEANYGYTF
TRBV7-2 CASSPGQYPFF
TRBV18 CASSPPHVSYEQYF
TRBV18 CASSPRTSGISTDTQYF
TRBV7-9 CASSSTGTGPYEQYF
TRBV6-1 CASSRLATNEKLFF